The rows below give T cell receptor beta chains drawn from one sample of a study of OX40 agonist ivuxolimab in advanced cancers. Assay used: immunoSEQ multiplex PCR; TCRdb lists only in-frame clones, some missing. The profile shows about 77,000 clones, around nine tenths of them singletons. The material was CD4+ or CD8+ T cells sorted from blood, obtained in a trial of the OX40 agonist ivuxolimab. These TCRs come from an adult with an advanced solid tumor such as melanoma, head and neck, liver or kidney cancer. The CDR3 runs from the conserved cysteine through the conserved F or W. The D gene is left open where the match is weak. Clone size is stated in some rows and not others, as once, few, many or a class when expanded.

clone_size	d_call	v_call	j_call	cdr3_nt	cdr3_aa
once	TRBD1	TRBV5-1	TRBJ2-7	TGCGCCAGCTCCGGGACAGGTATCTACGAGCAGTACTTC	CASSGTGIYEQYF
NA	TRBD2	TRBV5-1	TRBJ2-1	TGCGCCAGCAGCTTACGACTAGCGGGGAATGAGCAGTTCTTC	CASSLRLAGNEQFF
NA	TRBD1	TRBV29-1	TRBJ2-5	TGCAGCGTTGTTCTACAGGGGGCAGGGGAGACCCAGTACTTC	CSVVLQGAGETQYF
NA	TRBD2	TRBV7-9	TRBJ2-4	TGTGCCAGCAGTAACGGGGGGATAGACATTCAGTACTTC	CASSNGGIDIQYF
NA	NA	TRBV5-4	TRBJ2-2	TGTGCCAGCAGCTTGGCTAGCGCCGGGGAGCTGTTTTTT	CASSLASAGELFF
once	TRBD1	TRBV7-9	TRBJ1-1	TGTGCCAGCAGCTCACAGGGGACTGAAGCTTTCTTT	CASSSQGTEAFF
NA	TRBD2	TRBV7-3	TRBJ2-3	TGTGCCAGCAGCTTAAGTCCTAGCGGGCATAGCACAGATACGCAGTATTTT	CASSLSPSGHSTDTQYF
NA	TRBD2	TRBV27	TRBJ2-5	TGTGCCAGCAGTTCTGGCGGGAGGGGAGAGACCCAATACTTC	CASSSGGRGETQYF
NA	TRBD2	TRBV4-2	TRBJ2-1	TGTGCCAGCAGCCAAGATTTGGGTAGCGGGGGGTTGTGGAATGAGCAGTTCTTC	CASSQDLGSGGLWNEQFF
few	TRBD1	TRBV4-3	TRBJ1-2	TGCGCCAGCAGCCAAGGACAGGGAACGGATGGCTACACCTTC	CASSQGQGTDGYTF
NA	NA	TRBV7-9	TRBJ1-5	TGTGCCAGCAGCTTAGGGGATCAGCCCCAGCATTTT	CASSLGDQPQHF
NA	TRBD1	TRBV28	TRBJ2-4	TGTGCCAGCAGTCTGGCGGACCTTGGGGCAGGGGGTGGGAACATTCAGTACTTC	CASSLADLGAGGGNIQYF
NA	NA	TRBV10-3	TRBJ2-1	TGTGCCATCAGTGAGTCGATATTGGGCAATGAGCAGTTCTTC	CAISESILGNEQFF
NA	TRBD2	TRBV11-1	TRBJ2-1	TGTGCCAGCAGCCGAGCCCGGGGGGGCCTAAGCTCCTACAATGAGCAGTTCTTC	CASSRARGGLSSYNEQFF
NA	TRBD1	TRBV6-1	TRBJ1-2	TGTGCCAGCAGATCCGACAGGGGCGATGGCTACACCTTC	CASRSDRGDGYTF
NA	NA	TRBV4-1	TRBJ1-5	TGCGCCAGCAGCCAACCTCGGGGGGTTAAGAGCAATCAGCCCCAGCATTTT	CASSQPRGVKSNQPQHF
NA	TRBD1	TRBV6-5	TRBJ1-1	TGTGCCAGCAGTTATGACAGGGGAAAGTTGAACACTGAAGCTTTCTTT	CASSYDRGKLNTEAFF
NA	NA	TRBV9	TRBJ1-2	TGTGCCAGCAGCGTAGAAGGGGTTTCCTATGGCTACACCTTC	CASSVEGVSYGYTF
NA	NA	TRBV7-3	TRBJ2-3	TGTGCCAGCAGCGCCGGGGCAACCAATACGCAGTATTTT	CASSAGATNTQYF
NA	TRBD2	TRBV9	TRBJ2-2	TGTGCCAGCAGCTCCCGGACTAGTGATCGCGGGGAGCTGTTTTTT	CASSSRTSDRGELFF
NA	NA	TRBV29-1	TRBJ1-2	TGCAGCGTTGAAGTTCTGGGACGCTATGGCTACACCTTC	CSVEVLGRYGYTF
NA	NA	TRBV10-3	TRBJ2-5	TGTGCCATCAGTGAGTCGAGGGCCGAGGGGGAGACCCAGTACTTC	CAISESRAEGETQYF
NA	NA	TRBV11-2	TRBJ2-3	TGTGCCAGCAGCTTTAAGGGGGTGGATACGCAGTATTTT	CASSFKGVDTQYF
NA	NA	TRBV19	TRBJ1-1	TGTGCCAGTAGTATAGGCACTATTGAAGCTTTCTTT	CASSIGTIEAFF
once	TRBD1	TRBV11-2	TRBJ1-5	TGTGCCAGCAGCTTAGGGGACAGGAGCAATCAGCCCCAGCATTTT	CASSLGDRSNQPQHF
once	NA	TRBV30	TRBJ1-1	TGTGCCTCAAACACCCTGAACACTGAAGCTTTCTTT	CASNTLNTEAFF
NA	TRBD1	TRBV5-1	TRBJ2-7	TGCGCCAGCACGACAGGGGGCGGCCACGAGCAGTACTTC	CASTTGGGHEQYF
once	NA	TRBV28	TRBJ2-1	TGTGCCAGCAGTTTAAGCGGTCAGGCTCGCTACAATGAGCAGTTCTTC	CASSLSGQARYNEQFF
NA	TRBD1	TRBV28	TRBJ2-7	TGTGCCAGCAGACAGCAAACAGGGGGTCCCTCCTACGAGCAGTACTTC	CASRQQTGGPSYEQYF
NA	NA	TRBV14	TRBJ1-4	TGTGCCAGCAGCCAAAAGAGCGGATCTATGGATGAAAAACTGTTTTTT	CASSQKSGSMDEKLFF
NA	NA	TRBV2	TRBJ2-3	TGTGCCAGCAGTGGCGACCGAAGCACAGATACGCAGTATTTT	CASSGDRSTDTQYF
NA	NA	TRBV30	TRBJ1-2	TGTGCCTGGACCCTTCGGGCAGATTATGGCTACACCTTC	CAWTLRADYGYTF
NA	NA	TRBV5-1	TRBJ2-2	TGCGCCAGCAGCCCGGAGGGTCGTAACACCGGGGAGCTGTTTTTT	CASSPEGRNTGELFF
NA	NA	TRBV10-3	TRBJ2-2	TGTGCCATCAGTGGTTTACAAGCGAACACCGGGGAGCTGTTTTTT	CAISGLQANTGELFF
NA	NA	TRBV28	TRBJ1-2	TGTGCCAGCAGGGGCGGCCCACTCGGGGATGGCTACACCTTC	CASRGGPLGDGYTF
once	NA	TRBV30	TRBJ2-1	TGTGCCTGGAGCACCGGGGGCCTCAATGAGCAGTTCTTC	CAWSTGGLNEQFF
NA	TRBD1	TRBV10-1	TRBJ2-5	TGCGCCAGCAGTCGGGACAGGCAAGAGACCCAGTACTTC	CASSRDRQETQYF
few	NA	TRBV18	TRBJ1-5	TGTGCCAGCTCACCAGAACCGCCTCAGCCCCAGCATTTT	CASSPEPPQPQHF
few	NA	TRBV19	TRBJ1-4	TGTGCCAGTACCTTAAGGGTGGGTGAAAAACTGTTTTTT	CASTLRVGEKLFF
NA	NA	TRBV7-6	TRBJ2-3	TGTGCCAGCAGCTCCGGGGGACTGAATACGCAGTATTTT	CASSSGGLNTQYF
once	NA	TRBV29-1	TRBJ1-5	TGCAGCGTCGCTGGACAGACCAATCAGCCCCAGCATTTT	CSVAGQTNQPQHF
NA	NA	TRBV6-6	TRBJ2-7	TGTGCCAGTAACAGGAGGAGCTCCTACGAGCAGTACTTC	CASNRRSSYEQYF
NA	TRBD1	TRBV15	TRBJ1-1	TGTGCCACCAGCACGGGACAGGTGAACACTGAAGCTTTCTTT	CATSTGQVNTEAFF
NA	NA	TRBV30	TRBJ2-5	TGTGCCTGGAAATATGGAGGGGTGGGAGAGACCCAGTACTTC	CAWKYGGVGETQYF
NA	NA	TRBV28	TRBJ1-1	TGTGCCAGCAGTTTACTCCCGGGCCAAGGGAACCCTGAAGCTTTCTTT	CASSLLPGQGNPEAFF
NA	NA	TRBV19	TRBJ1-2	TGTGCCAGTAGTATATTAGACAGGAGAAGTGGCTACACCTTC	CASSILDRRSGYTF
NA	TRBD2	TRBV19	TRBJ2-5	TGTGCCAGTAGTATAGTAGGGACTTTAGCGGGAGCGGGAGAGACCCAGTACTTC	CASSIVGTLAGAGETQYF
NA	NA	TRBV18	TRBJ2-7	TGTGCCAGCTCAATGGACCACGAGCAGTACTTC	CASSMDHEQYF
once	NA	TRBV7-8	TRBJ2-5	TGTGCCAGCAGCCGGACAGAGACCCAGTACTTC	CASSRTETQYF